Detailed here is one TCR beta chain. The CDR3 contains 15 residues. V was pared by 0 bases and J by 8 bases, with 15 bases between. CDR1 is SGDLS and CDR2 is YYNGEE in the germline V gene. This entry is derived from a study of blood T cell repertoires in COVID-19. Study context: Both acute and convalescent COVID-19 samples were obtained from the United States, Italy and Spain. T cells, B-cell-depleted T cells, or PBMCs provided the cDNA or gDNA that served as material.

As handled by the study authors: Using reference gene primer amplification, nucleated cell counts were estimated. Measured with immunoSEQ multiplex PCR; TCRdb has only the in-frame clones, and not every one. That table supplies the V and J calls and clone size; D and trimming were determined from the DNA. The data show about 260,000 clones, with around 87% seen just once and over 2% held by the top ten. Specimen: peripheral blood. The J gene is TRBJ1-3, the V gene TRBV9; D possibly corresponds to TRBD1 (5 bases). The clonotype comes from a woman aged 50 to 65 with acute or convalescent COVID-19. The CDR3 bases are TGTGCCAGCAGCGTAGTCCCATCAGGGAGGGACACCATATATTTT. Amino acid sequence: CASSVVPSGRDTIYF.